The clone carrying this T cell receptor beta chain was detected once. What it binds is not known. Distinct nucleotide sequences in the sample also encode this CDR3. Cells designated naive CD8 were CD45RO-negative and were positively selected for CCR7, with terminally differentiated effector memory CD45RA+ cells excluded. This entry belongs to a study of shared clonotypes between healthy human individuals. Study-wide points: Estimated richness values were generally larger in naive subsets than in memory subsets.

Germline V lookup: CDR1 MNHEY, CDR2 SMNVEV (reference sequence). The CDR3 sequence is 14 residues long. Between the trimmed V and J ends, which lost 3 bases and 0 bases, there was a span of 9 bases. Measured with immunoSEQ multiplex PCR; TCRdb has only the in-frame clones, and not every one. The sample consists of some 600,000 clones, roughly 96% of them appearing once. The sequence derives from a young woman in good health. The chain recombines TRBV27 with TRBJ2-7; tentatively, D is TRBD1 or TRBD2 (5 bases each). Material: naive CD8+ T cells sorted from blood. Here the CDR3 DNA reads TGTGCCAGCAGTTTTGGGGGACCCTCCTACGAGCAGTACTTC. It yields the protein CASSFGGPSYEQYF.